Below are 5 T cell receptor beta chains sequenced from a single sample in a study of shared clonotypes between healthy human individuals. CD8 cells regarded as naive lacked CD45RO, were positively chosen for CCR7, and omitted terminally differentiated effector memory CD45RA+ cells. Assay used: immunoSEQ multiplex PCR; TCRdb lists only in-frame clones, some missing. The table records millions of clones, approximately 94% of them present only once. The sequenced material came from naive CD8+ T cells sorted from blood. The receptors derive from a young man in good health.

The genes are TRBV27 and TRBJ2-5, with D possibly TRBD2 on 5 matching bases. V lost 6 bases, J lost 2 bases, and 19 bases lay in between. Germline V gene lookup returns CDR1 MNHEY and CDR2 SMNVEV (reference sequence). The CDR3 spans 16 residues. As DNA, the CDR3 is TGTGCCAGCAGCCCCCCCCCGGTGGGCGGGCAAGAGACCCAGTACTTC. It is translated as CASSPPPVGGQETQYF.

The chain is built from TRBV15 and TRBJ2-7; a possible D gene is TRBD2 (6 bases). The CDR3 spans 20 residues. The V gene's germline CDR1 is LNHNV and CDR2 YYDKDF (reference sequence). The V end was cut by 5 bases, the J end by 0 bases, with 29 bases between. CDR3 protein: CATSGSSEVLEGGYSYEQYF. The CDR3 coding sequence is TGTGCCACCAGCGGAAGTTCGGAGGTCCTAGAGGGAGGTTACTCCTACGAGCAGTACTTC.

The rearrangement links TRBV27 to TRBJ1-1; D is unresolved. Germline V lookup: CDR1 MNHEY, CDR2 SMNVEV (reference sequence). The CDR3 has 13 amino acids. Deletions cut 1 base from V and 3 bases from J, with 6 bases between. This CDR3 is CASSLYEDTEAFF. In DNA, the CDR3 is TGTGCCAGCAGTTTATATGAGGACACTGAAGCTTTCTTT.

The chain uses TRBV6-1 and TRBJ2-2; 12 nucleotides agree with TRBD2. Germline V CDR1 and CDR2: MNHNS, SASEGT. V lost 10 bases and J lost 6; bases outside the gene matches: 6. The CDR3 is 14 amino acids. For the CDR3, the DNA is TGTGCCACCCGACTAGCGGGGGACGCCGGGGAGCTGTTTTTT. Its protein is CATRLAGDAGELFF.

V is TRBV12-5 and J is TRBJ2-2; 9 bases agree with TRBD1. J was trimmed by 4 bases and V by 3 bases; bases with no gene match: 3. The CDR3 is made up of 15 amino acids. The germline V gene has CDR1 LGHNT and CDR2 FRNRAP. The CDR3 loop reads CASGLDRGATGELFF. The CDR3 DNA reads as TGTGCTAGTGGTTTAGACAGGGGGGCCACCGGGGAGCTGTTTTTT.